These 10 T cell receptor beta chains were sequenced from one sample in a study of regulatory T cells in long-lasting Graves disease. As for time point: newly diagnosed GD, antithyroid drugs for less than 3 months. Generation of the TCR library employed RNA extracted from PBMCs. CDR3-region Arm-PCR and iRepertoire HTBI primers produced the TCR beta libraries. TCRdb analysed the multiplex PCR reads with MiXCR anew, one entry per CDR3 protein. This table holds about 350,000 distinct CDR3 sequences, roughly 16% found once. These data also featured in a second study, about T cells in Graves' hyperthyroidism and ophthalmopathy.

The sequencing here drew on peripheral blood mononuclear cells (PBMCs), taken at new diagnosis, from a patient treated with antithyroid drugs. The receptors originated from a woman between 18 and 29 years old with Graves disease.

This clonotype was found once. An end of the junction does not agree with germline; a read error may underlie this. The CDR3 DNA reads as TGCAGTGCTATCTACGAGGGACAGTCAAATGGAAAACTGTTTTTT. Translating gives CSAIYEGQSNGKLFF. V gene TRBV20-1 combines with J gene TRBJ1-4; 7 bases agree with TRBD1. This CDR3 has 15 amino acids. Germline CDR1 DFQATT, CDR2 SNEGSKA (reference sequence).

This clonotype has more than one count but fewer than ten. CDR3 sequence: CRGDRTYEQYF. DNA of the CDR3: TGCAGGGGGGACAGAACCTACGAGCAGTACTTC. This chain connects TRBV29-1 to TRBJ2-7, with 7 bases identical to TRBD1. This CDR3 is 11 amino acids long. Germline CDR1 reads SQVTM; CDR2 reads ANQGSEA.

The table lists this clonotype with many counts. The chain links TRBV6-2 or TRBV6-3 to TRBJ2-3, with D uncertain. The CDR3 has 13 amino acids. Trimming removed 1 base at V and 0 bases at J, with 2 bases between. Germline values: CDR1 MNHEY, CDR2 SVGEGT. The CDR3 region has the DNA TGTGCCAGCAGTTACTTCAGCACAGATACGCAGTATTTT. Amino acid sequence: CASSYFSTDTQYF.

The rearrangement links TRBV6-1 to TRBJ1-6; D may be TRBD1 (6 bases). Germline CDR1 reads MNHNS; CDR2 reads SASEGT. This CDR3 has 14 residues. Trimming stripped 6 bases from V and 7 bases from J, with 13 bases between. Written as DNA, the CDR3 is TGTGCCAGCAGAGTTGGGGGCGAGAATTCACCCCTCCACTTT. Encoded protein: CASRVGGENSPLHF.

There are a few counts of this clonotype. The chain recombines TRBV7-9 with TRBJ2-1; 8 nucleotides line up with TRBD2. This CDR3 has 13 amino acids. Germline CDR1 and CDR2: SEHNR and FQNEAQ (reference sequence). The J segment lost 9 bases and the V segment lost 6 bases, leaving 7 bases of the junction unmatched. The CDR3: CASSFGGAVEQFF. The CDR3 DNA is TGTGCCAGCAGTTTCGGGGGGGCCGTTGAGCAGTTCTTC. The full variable domain, in which reference TRBV7-9 and TRBJ2-1 provide the parts outside the CDR3, is DTGVSQNPRHKITKRGQNVTFRCDPISEHNRLYWYRQTLGQGPEFLTYFQNEAQLEKSRLLSDRFSAERPKGSFSTLEIQRTEQGDSAMYLCASSFGGAVEQFFGPGTRLTVL.

A single count supports this clonotype. The chain carries TRBV29-1 and TRBJ1-6; no clear D gene. Germline CDR1 SQVTM, CDR2 ANQGSEA. The CDR3 extends over 14 amino acids. Deletions cut 4 bases from V and 5 bases from J, with 12 bases between. The CDR3 nucleotides are TGCAGCGTTGGCGAAGGGCGAAATAATTCACCCCTCCACTTT. It yields the protein CSVGEGRNNSPLHF.

The chain has TRBV30 and TRBJ1-1; no firm D call. Germline V gene sequence: CDR1 GTSNPN, CDR2 SVGIG (reference sequence). The length of the CDR3 is 15 residues. V lost 1 base to trimming and J lost 1 base, with 13 bases between them. The chain's CDR3 is CAWSGLGFTNTEAFF. CDR3 DNA: TGTGCCTGGAGTGGCCTGGGGTTCACGAACACTGAAGCTTTCTTT.

This clonotype was recorded at least ten times. The genes are TRBV13 and TRBJ2-7; a possible D gene is TRBD2 (7 bases). This CDR3 comprises 13 residues. The germline CDR1 and CDR2 sequences are PRHDT and FYEKMQ (reference sequence). Trimming left V 4 bases short and J 2 bases short, with 9 bases between. CDR3 amino acids: CASSSGGTYEQYF. CDR3 coding DNA: TGTGCCAGCAGCTCGGGGGGCACCTACGAGCAGTACTTC. Looking up the rest from reference TRBV13 and TRBJ2-7 gives the full variable domain: AAGVIQSPRHLIKEKRETATLKCYPIPRHDTVYWYQQGPGQDPQFLISFYEKMQSDKGSIPDRFSAQQFSDYHSELNMSSLELGDSALYFCASSSGGTYEQYFGPGTRLTVT.

The sample holds many counts of this clonotype. The rearrangement links TRBV7-2 to TRBJ2-5; D remains ambiguous. Germline V gives CDR1 SGHTA, CDR2 FQGNSA. CDR3 length: 14 residues. The V and J ends lost 8 bases and 4 bases respectively, with 17 bases between them. This CDR3 reads CASGPAFGVETQYF. For the CDR3, the DNA is TGTGCCAGCGGGCCGGCTTTTGGTGTAGAGACCCAGTACTTC.

The chain combines TRBV6-9 with TRBJ1-2; no definite D call. Trimming took off 4 bases at V and 6 bases at J, with 12 bases between the two ends. The CDR3 runs 13 residues. The germline V gene has CDR1 MNHGY and CDR2 SVAAGI. The CDR3 is CASSLRQLNGYTF. The DNA for the CDR3 is TGTGCCAGCAGTTTGAGGCAGCTCAATGGCTACACCTTC.